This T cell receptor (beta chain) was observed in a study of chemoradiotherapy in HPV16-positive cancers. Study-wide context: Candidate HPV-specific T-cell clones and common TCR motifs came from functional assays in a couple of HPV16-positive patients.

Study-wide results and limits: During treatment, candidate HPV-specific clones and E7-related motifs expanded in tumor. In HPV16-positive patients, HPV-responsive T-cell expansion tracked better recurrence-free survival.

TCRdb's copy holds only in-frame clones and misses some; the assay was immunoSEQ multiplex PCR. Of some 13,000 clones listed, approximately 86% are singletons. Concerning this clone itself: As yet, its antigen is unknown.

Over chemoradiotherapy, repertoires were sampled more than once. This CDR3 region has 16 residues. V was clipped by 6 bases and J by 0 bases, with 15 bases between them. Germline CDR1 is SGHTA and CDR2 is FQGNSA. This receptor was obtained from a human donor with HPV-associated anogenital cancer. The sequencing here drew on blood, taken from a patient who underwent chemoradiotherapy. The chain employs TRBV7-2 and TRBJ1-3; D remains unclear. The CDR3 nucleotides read TGTGCCAGCAGAGCTGGGTCATTCCACTCTGGAAACACCATATATTTT. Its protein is CASRAGSFHSGNTIYF.